The present T cell receptor (beta chain) was sequenced within a study of blood T cell repertoires in COVID-19 (dated by TCRdb to about 2020). The study in broad terms: Collaborator samples came from the United States, Italy and Spain and covered acute and convalescent phases of COVID-19. Subjects who had been exposed to COVID-19, were actively infected with it, or had recovered from it provided the deeply sampled blood TCRbeta repertoires that made up the dataset. Samples were obtained from the ongoing ImmuneRACE study (first 160 participants) and from about 1,300 subjects provided by 6 global collaborators. The material from the prospective study consisted of cDNA or gDNA derived from T cells, B-cell-depleted T cells, or PBMCs. A de-identified subject ID, COVID-19 status, age in years and sex were almost always included in the sample metadata. Where available, HLA class I and class II types were obtained from metadata supplied by the sample provider rather than from assay-based typing. A freely available public database, intended as a resource for researchers studying the immune response to SARS-CoV-2, is where the repertoires were released. The investigation overall reported the following: Clinical and demographic metadata were provided uncurated, with the amount varying by source and participant.

V is clipped by 7 bases and J by 2 bases, and the sequence between their germline boundaries is 18 bases long. The CDR3 goes from the cysteine to the phenylalanine over 16 residues. Left in the record is the CDR3 DNA by itself, 48 bases read in frame from the first base. The germline V gene (reference sequence) supplies CDR1 LNHDA and CDR2 SQIVND. Points on this clone: Its binding antigen is unknown. One base away there is no much larger clone; base qualities are not given.

The immunoSEQ Assay, a bias-controlled multiplex PCR, was used to amplify TCRbeta CDR3 regions from genomic DNA. The authors processed their data as follows. The number of nucleated cells in each sample was estimated by amplification of reference gene primers within the assay. To quantify the absolute abundance of each unique TCRbeta CDR3 rearrangement, sequence reads were collapsed and filtered. For each sample, productive Simpson clonality was calculated by taking the square root of Simpson's diversity index across productive rearrangements. TCRdb mirrors the immuneACCESS table, restricted to in-frame sequences. Some clones are absent from its copies; in checked studies, under half trace to an unresolved V gene, and the reason for the others is unknown. D and trimming were read from the DNA, whereas the V and J calls and clone size are those reported in that table. Counted in this sample were approximately 69,000 clones; more than 80% of them appeared once. Approximately 12% of the sample goes to the ten largest clones.

In Seattle, one collaborating source enrolled patients while the infection was active and tracked those patients longitudinally over the course of disease. Collaborating institutions collected whole blood in K2EDTA tubes following their own protocols. For TCRbeta analysis, collaborator samples were shipped as frozen whole blood, as isolated PBMCs, or as DNA extracted from either sample type. The clonotype originates from a man in his fifties or sixties with COVID-19, enrolled during active disease. The chain is encoded by TRBV19 joined to TRBJ1-3; TRBD1 is perhaps the D gene, given 5 matching bases. Sequenced sample: peripheral blood. The CDR3 protein: CASTDQGPFPGNTIYF. The DNA sequence is as follows: TGTGCCAGTACCGATCAGGGTCCGTTTCCTGGAAACACCATATATTTT.